The clone carrying this TCR beta chain was seen a handful of times. This entry belongs to a study of T cells in Graves' hyperthyroidism and ophthalmopathy. Study overall: Peripheral blood was drawn at first diagnosis, prior to all treatment.

RNA transcripts served as the template for amplifying TCR beta CDR3 regions. Initially, a first-round RT-PCR of the TCR CDR3 employed the HTBI primer set. MiXCR was run by TCRdb on the multiplex PCR reads, yielding one entry per CDR3 protein. The sample lists approximately 330,000 distinct CDR3 sequences; approximately 13% were seen once. The germline V gene encodes CDR1 MGHDK and CDR2 SYGVNS. CDR3 length equals 14 residues. The ends were cut back, 0 bases at V and 5 bases at J, with 10 bases in the middle. Sequenced sample: blood. The TCR comes from a woman between 40 and 50 years old with Graves' ophthalmopathy. The V call is TRBV25-1, the J call TRBJ2-5, with a possible D match to TRBD1 (5 bases). The CDR3 sequence: CASSEYRVGETQYF. The CDR3 nucleotides read TGTGCCAGCAGTGAATACAGGGTGGGCGAGACCCAGTACTTC. Together with reference TRBV25-1 and TRBJ2-5, the CDR3 gives the full variable domain: EADIYQTPRYLVIGTGKKITLECSQTMGHDKMYWYQQDPGMELHLIHYSYGVNSTEKGDLSSESTVSRIRTEHFPLTLESARPSHTSQYLCASSEYRVGETQYFGPGTRLLVL.